These 25 T cell receptor beta chains were sequenced from one sample in a study of CD8 T cells in Susac syndrome. It was with random hexamers that roughly 0.5 to 1 ug RNA was reverse transcribed. TCRdb re-derived calls from the immunoSEQ multiplex PCR reads in MiXCR, one entry per CDR3 protein. The sample has roughly 130,000 distinct CDR3 sequences; 90% to 95% are singletons. Sequenced material: CD4+ T cells from PBMCs. Receptors originate from a human donor in good health.

V and J are TRBV4-2 and TRBJ1-3; D is perhaps TRBD1 (6 bases). Trimming stripped 0 bases from V and 2 bases from J, with 14 bases between. CDR1 and CDR2 (germline): LGHNA, YNFKEQ. The CDR3 runs to 17 residues. CDR3 amino acids: CASSQDTRTVAGNTIYF. CDR3 coding DNA: TGTGCCAGCAGCCAAGATACCCGGACAGTAGCTGGAAACACCATATATTTT.

This clonotype was recorded once. The rearrangement joins TRBV7-9 to TRBJ2-5, with unresolved D. Per the germline V gene, CDR1 is SEHNR and CDR2 is FQNEAQ (reference sequence). V lost 1 base and J 6 bases, leaving 12 bases between the germline ends. The CDR3 extends over 14 amino acids. This CDR3 is CASSLGIVLQTQYF. The CDR3 DNA is TGTGCCAGCAGCTTAGGCATCGTTTTGCAGACCCAGTACTTC. Full variable domain (outside the CDR3, taken from reference TRBV7-9 and TRBJ2-5): DTGVSQNPRHKITKRGQNVTFRCDPISEHNRLYWYRQTLGQGPEFLTYFQNEAQLEKSRLLSDRFSAERPKGSFSTLEIQRTEQGDSAMYLCASSLGIVLQTQYFGPGTRLLVL.

This clonotype appeared a single time. The J gene is TRBJ1-1, the V gene TRBV28; D not certain. CDR3 length equals 11 residues. Per germline, CDR1 MDHEN and CDR2 SYDVKM. V shed 3 bases and J shed 4 bases, with 3 bases lying between them. The CDR3 nucleotides read TGTGCCAGCAGTTTCACCACTGAAGCTTTCTTT. This codes for CASSFTTEAFF.

The CDR3 bases are TGTGCCAGCTCGCGGCGGGCTAGCACAGATACGCAGTATTTT. Translation gives CASSRRASTDTQYF. V is TRBV18 and J is TRBJ2-3, with a weak D call TRBD2 (5 bases). V lost 6 bases and J 0 bases, leaving 10 bases between the germline ends. This CDR3 is 14 amino acids long. Germline V gene lookup returns CDR1 KGHSH and CDR2 LQKENI.

The gene calls are TRBV3-1 and TRBJ2-1, with TRBD2 matching 8 bases. The length of the CDR3 is 15 residues. In germline, CDR1 is LGHDT, CDR2 YNNKEL (reference sequence). V shed 0 bases and J 5 bases; nucleotides not matched to a gene: 3. Here the CDR3 DNA reads TGTGCCAGCAGCCAAGAGTTCGGGGGGGACAATGAGCAGTTCTTC. This codes for CASSQEFGGDNEQFF.

Only one count was recorded for this clonotype. The CDR3 bases are TGTGCCAGCAGCCAAGTAACAGGGCGGGAGCAGTACTTC. Its translation: CASSQVTGREQYF. V and J are TRBV3-1 and TRBJ2-7, with a weak D call TRBD1 (6 bases). Between the trimmed V and J ends, which lost 1 base and 7 bases, there was a span of 11 bases. The CDR3 is 13 amino acids. Germline-derived CDR1 and CDR2 are LGHDT and YNNKEL (reference sequence).

The CDR3 DNA is TGTGCCAGCTCGGGGACTAGCGGGATCCTCTCCACAGATACGCAGTATTTT. It encodes CASSGTSGILSTDTQYF. The chain carries TRBV18 and TRBJ2-3; 13 nucleotides line up with TRBD2. Per germline, CDR1 KGHSH and CDR2 LQKENI. CDR3 length: 17 residues. The trim removed 6 bases at V and 2 bases at J, leaving 8 bases unmatched. Variable domain in full (rest from reference TRBV18 and TRBJ2-3): NAGVMQNPRHLVRRRGQEARLRCSPMKGHSHVYWYRQLPEEGLKFMVYLQKENIIDESGMPKERFSAEFPKEGPSILRIQQVVRGDSAAYFCASSGTSGILSTDTQYFGPGTRLTVL.

V usage is TRBV3-1 and J usage is TRBJ1-1, with a possible D match to TRBD1 (5 bases). CDR3 length: 12 amino acids. Germline-derived CDR1 and CDR2 are LGHDT and YNNKEL (reference sequence). V dropped 3 bases and J dropped 5 bases, with 7 bases sitting between them. This CDR3 reads CASSHGGTEAFF. CDR3 DNA sequence: TGTGCCAGCAGCCATGGGGGAACTGAAGCTTTCTTT.

This rearrangement joins TRBV7-9 to TRBJ2-1, with D perhaps assigned TRBD1 or TRBD2 (7 bases each). CDR1 and CDR2 (germline): SEHNR, FQNEAQ (reference sequence). Trimming cost V 5 bases and J 10 bases, with 21 bases left between them. CDR3 length: 15 residues. The CDR3 DNA follows: TGTGCCAGCAGCCCCCGACAGGGAGGGCCGGGAGAGCAGTTCTTC. The encoded protein is CASSPRQGGPGEQFF.

The gene calls are TRBV20-1 and TRBJ1-2; 7 positions agree with TRBD1. The ends lost 4 bases at V and 4 bases at J; junction bases unmatched: 12. The CDR3 covers 15 residues. Looked up from germline, CDR1 is DFQATT and CDR2 is SNEGSKA (reference sequence). As DNA, the CDR3 is TGCAGTGCTAAGCGGACAGGCTTGAACTTCTATGGCTACACCTTC. Protein product: CSAKRTGLNFYGYTF.

The chain is built from TRBV28 and TRBJ2-7; D not resolved. V was trimmed by 4 bases and J by 5 bases, leaving 15 bases between them. The CDR3 runs to 14 residues. Germline values: CDR1 MDHEN, CDR2 SYDVKM. The CDR3 bases are TGTGCCAGCAGTTCCCGCCCGGTGAGTGACGAGCAGTACTTC. It is translated as CASSSRPVSDEQYF.

CDR3 bases: TGTGCCAGCAGCTCGAAAAACATTCAGTACTTC. It translates to CASSSKNIQYF. The chain carries TRBV5-6 and TRBJ2-4; D unclear. V was cut by 3 bases and J by 4 bases, with 2 bases left in between. CDR3 size: 11 residues. The germline gives CDR1 SGHDT, CDR2 YYEEEE.

The J gene is TRBJ2-2, the V gene TRBV5-1; 9 bases map to TRBD2. The CDR3 extends over 16 amino acids. V was clipped by 3 bases and J by 0 bases; unmatched bases: 3. Per germline, CDR1 SGHRS and CDR2 YFSETQ. The CDR3 sequence: CASSYGLASNTGELFF. The CDR3 nucleotides are TGCGCCAGCAGCTACGGACTAGCGTCGAACACCGGGGAGCTGTTTTTT.

This clonotype was seen a single time. V usage is TRBV7-6 and J usage is TRBJ2-3; D is undetermined. CDR3 length: 12 residues. V gave up 8 bases and J gave up 1 base, with 7 bases separating them. Per germline, CDR1 SGHVS and CDR2 FNYEAQ. The CDR3 loop reads CASAQGTDTQYF. CDR3 in DNA: TGTGCCAGCGCCCAAGGCACAGATACGCAGTATTTT.

The chain uses TRBV7-2 and TRBJ2-5, with D perhaps matching TRBD2 (5 bases). The length of the CDR3 is 12 residues. V lost 6 bases and J 6 bases, leaving 11 bases between the germline ends. Germline CDR1 is SGHTA and CDR2 is FQGNSA. The CDR3 loop reads CASRPVGKTQYF. The CDR3 DNA reads TGTGCCAGCAGACCAGTCGGGAAGACCCAGTACTTC.

The V call is TRBV28, the J call TRBJ1-5, with 7 bases that match TRBD1. The junction had 7 bases not matched to a gene; V was cut back by 4 bases and J by 4 bases. This CDR3 has 15 residues. Germline values: CDR1 MDHEN, CDR2 SYDVKM. CDR3 residues: CASSSPQGWNQPQHF. The CDR3 bases are TGTGCCAGCAGTTCCCCACAGGGGTGGAATCAGCCCCAGCATTTT.

The V gene is TRBV19, the J gene TRBJ2-1; no clear D. This CDR3 has 14 amino acids. Germline V CDR1 and CDR2: LNHDA, SQIVND (reference sequence). V lost 6 bases, J lost 7 bases, and 16 bases lay in between. The CDR3 sequence is CASRNRALGNEQFF. The CDR3 nucleotides are TGTGCCAGTAGGAACCGGGCCCTTGGGAATGAGCAGTTCTTC.

The V gene is TRBV14, the J gene TRBJ1-2; unclear D gene. V lost 1 base and J 4 bases, leaving 7 bases between the germline ends. CDR3 length equals 13 residues. CDR1 and CDR2 from the germline V gene are SGHDN and FVKESK. The CDR3: CASSQGRFYGYTF. CDR3 DNA: TGTGCCAGCAGCCAAGGGAGATTCTATGGCTACACCTTC.

J is TRBJ2-1 and V is TRBV2; TRBD2 agrees at 15 bases. This CDR3 is built from 18 residues. Trimming cost V 7 bases and J 0 bases; bases outside gene matches: 7. CDR1 is SNHLY and CDR2 is FYNNEI in the germline V gene. The CDR3 loop is CASTQRTSGRASYNEQFF. The CDR3 DNA follows: TGTGCCAGCACTCAAAGGACTAGCGGGAGGGCCTCCTACAATGAGCAGTTCTTC.

The rearrangement links TRBV18 to TRBJ2-5; 10 bases match TRBD1. The CDR3 is made up of 14 amino acids. Trimming cost V 5 bases and J 2 bases; bases outside gene matches: 2. Germline values: CDR1 KGHSH, CDR2 LQKENI. The CDR3 protein is CASSWTGGQETQYF. Written as DNA, the CDR3 is TGTGCCAGCTCATGGACAGGGGGACAAGAGACCCAGTACTTC.

J is TRBJ2-5 and V is TRBV28; 7 nucleotides match TRBD2. The CDR3 length is 15 residues. Trimming took 6 bases from V and 4 from J; bases not matched to a gene: 11. Germline values: CDR1 MDHEN, CDR2 SYDVKM. DNA of the CDR3: TGTGCCAGCAGCTCCAGCGGGGCAGGACTAGAGACCCAGTACTTC. Encoded protein: CASSSSGAGLETQYF.

The rearrangement links TRBV25-1 to TRBJ1-3; D ambiguous. The CDR3 sequence is 11 residues long. V dropped 6 bases and J dropped 2 bases, with 2 bases sitting between them. Germline V CDR1 and CDR2: MGHDK, SYGVNS. CDR3 in DNA: TGTGCCAGCAGGGCTGGAAACACCATATATTTT. Protein product: CASRAGNTIYF. Together with reference TRBV25-1 and TRBJ1-3, the CDR3 gives the full variable domain: EADIYQTPRYLVIGTGKKITLECSQTMGHDKMYWYQQDPGMELHLIHYSYGVNSTEKGDLSSESTVSRIRTEHFPLTLESARPSHTSQYLCASRAGNTIYFGEGSWLTVV.

The chain combines TRBV3-1 with TRBJ2-7; 10 bases line up with TRBD2. CDR1 and CDR2 (germline): LGHDT, YNNKEL (reference sequence). V shed 0 bases, J shed 3 bases, and the junction held 8 bases outside the gene matches. This CDR3 is 17 amino acids long. The CDR3 DNA is TGTGCCAGCAGCCAAGATCTCCTAGCGGGAGATTACTACGAGCAGTACTTC. Translated, it gives CASSQDLLAGDYYEQYF.

The chain carries TRBV2 and TRBJ2-5, with D possibly TRBD1 on 5 matching bases. CDR1 is SNHLY, CDR2 FYNNEI, per germline. The CDR3 length is 12 residues. V lost 7 bases and J 5 bases, leaving 11 bases between the germline ends. CDR3 nucleotide sequence: TGTGCCAGCAAGGGGCTGGAGGAGACCCAGTACTTC. Its translation: CASKGLEETQYF. The entire variable domain, with the rest obtained from reference TRBV2 and TRBJ2-5, is as follows: EPEVTQTPSHQVTQMGQEVILRCVPISNHLYFYWYRQILGQKVEFLVSFYNNEISEKSEIFDDQFSVERPDGSNFTLKIRSTKLEDSAMYFCASKGLEETQYFGPGTRLLVL.

The gene calls are TRBV28 and TRBJ2-1, with 9 nucleotides matching TRBD2. The CDR3 consists of 15 residues. The V segment lost 4 bases and the J segment 6 bases; nucleotides outside the gene matches: 7. Germline loops: CDR1 MDHEN, CDR2 SYDVKM. The CDR3 DNA reads as TGTGCCAGCAGTTCTAGCGGGATAGGGGCCAATGAGCAGTTCTTC. Amino acids: CASSSSGIGANEQFF.